The 32 T cell receptor beta chains in this list originate from one sample, sequenced in a study of cytomegalovirus exposure and HLA in healthy donors. The PCR used 60 Vbeta and 13 Jbeta primers. Only in-frame clones appear in the TCRdb table, and some are missing; sequencing was by immunoSEQ multiplex PCR. Among about 160,000 clones listed, roughly four fifths were seen once. Material: PBMCs. The origin of the receptors is a woman aged 18-29 years in good health and CMV-seronegative.

The chain employs TRBV5-1 and TRBJ2-7; TRBD1 agrees at 10 bases. The CDR3 covers 16 residues. Per germline, CDR1 SGHRS and CDR2 YFSETQ. The junction had 8 bases not matched to a gene; V was cut back by 4 bases and J by 1 base. The CDR3 spells CASSAGPGQGSYEQYF. For the CDR3, the DNA is TGCGCCAGCAGCGCGGGTCCGGGACAGGGGTCCTACGAGCAGTACTTC.

This clone was detected once. The V and J genes are TRBV2 and TRBJ1-5; 8 bases fit TRBD1. From germline, CDR1 is SNHLY and CDR2 FYNNEI. Trimming cost V 6 bases and J 4 bases; bases outside gene matches: 8. The CDR3 has 15 amino acids. CDR3 sequence: CASSGTGGLNQPQHF. Written as DNA, the CDR3 is TGTGCCAGCAGCGGGACAGGTGGCCTTAATCAGCCCCAGCATTTT.

V is TRBV13 and J is TRBJ1-1; D not resolved. The CDR3 runs to 13 residues. Per the germline V gene, CDR1 is PRHDT and CDR2 is FYEKMQ (reference sequence). The V end lost 4 bases, the J end lost 2 bases, and 8 bases lay between the germline ends. DNA of the CDR3: TGTGCCAGCAGCTCCGGGGTCAACACTGAAGCTTTCTTT. Protein: CASSSGVNTEAFF.

The rearrangement links TRBV5-1 to TRBJ2-2, with D possibly matching TRBD2 (6 bases). The germline CDR1 and CDR2 sequences are SGHRS and YFSETQ. The CDR3 runs 17 residues. Trimming removed 2 bases from V and 3 bases from J, with 17 bases in between. The CDR3 reads CASSFGAGRQDTGELFF. Here the CDR3 DNA reads TGCGCCAGCAGCTTTGGGGCGGGACGCCAGGACACCGGGGAGCTGTTTTTT. The variable domain in full, completed from reference TRBV5-1 and TRBJ2-2, reads KAGVTQTPRYLIKTRGQQVTLSCSPISGHRSVSWYQQTPGQGLQFLFEYFSETQRNKGNFPGRFSGRQFSNSRSEMNVSTLELGDSALYLCASSFGAGRQDTGELFFGEGSRLTVL.

The chain is built from TRBV14 and TRBJ1-6, with unresolved D. CDR3 length equals 15 residues. Germline V gene lookup returns CDR1 SGHDN and CDR2 FVKESK. V was shortened by 3 bases and J by 3 bases, with 9 bases between the two germline ends. The CDR3 loop reads CASSHGGVYNSPLHF. CDR3 nucleotides: TGTGCCAGCAGCCACGGAGGAGTCTATAATTCACCCCTCCACTTT.

V and J are TRBV5-6 and TRBJ1-4, with 9 bases matching TRBD1. Germline trimming cut 0 bases from V and 3 bases from J; bases unmatched to any gene: 9. The germline CDR1 and CDR2 sequences are SGHDT and YYEEEE. The CDR3 has 18 residues. The CDR3 nucleotides read TGTGCCAGCAGCTTGGGGGACAGGGCACGGCAAGCTAATGAAAAACTGTTTTTT. Translation gives CASSLGDRARQANEKLFF.

This chain's CDR3 is CASSPGGARGNTIYF. In DNA form, the CDR3 reads TGTGCCAGCAGCCCTGGGGGGGCGCGAGGAAACACCATATATTTT. The rearrangement joins TRBV11-3 to TRBJ1-3, with D tentatively TRBD1 (6 bases). The germline gives CDR1 SGHNT, CDR2 YENEEA. The length of the CDR3 is 15 residues. Trimming stripped 5 bases from V and 4 bases from J, with 15 bases between. Based on the CDR3 plus reference TRBV11-3 and TRBJ1-3, the full variable domain is EAGVVQSPRYKIIEKKQPVAFWCNPISGHNTLYWYLQNLGQGPELLIRYENEEAVDDSQLPKDRFSAERLKGVDSTLKIQPAELGDSAVYLCASSPGGARGNTIYFGEGSWLTVV.

This clone was picked up one time. The chain has TRBV18 and TRBJ1-2; D remains ambiguous. V dropped 3 bases and J dropped 7 bases, with 21 bases sitting between them. CDR3 length: 16 residues. Germline V gene data show CDR1 as KGHSH and CDR2 as LQKENI. CDR3 sequence reads: CASSPQIDNQAGGYTF. The CDR3 nucleotides read TGTGCCAGCTCACCGCAAATAGACAATCAAGCGGGTGGCTACACCTTC.

The gene calls are TRBV25-1 and TRBJ2-3; D remains ambiguous. V shed 6 bases and J shed 0 bases, with 16 bases lying between them. This CDR3 has 16 amino acids. Germline CDR1 is MGHDK and CDR2 is SYGVNS. DNA for the CDR3: TGTGCCAGCAGCCTCTCCCAACTCACGAGCACAGATACGCAGTATTTT. Its translation is CASSLSQLTSTDTQYF.

This chain uses TRBV5-1 with TRBJ2-3, with 8 bases fitting TRBD1. Germline CDR1 SGHRS, CDR2 YFSETQ. The CDR3 runs to 15 residues. Unmatched junction bases numbered 3, after V lost 3 bases and J lost 0 bases. The CDR3 DNA reads as TGCGCCAGCAGCTGGACAGGGTCTAGCACAGATACGCAGTATTTT. This codes for CASSWTGSSTDTQYF.

The V and J genes are TRBV28 and TRBJ1-2, with D maybe TRBD1 (6 bases). Germline V CDR1 and CDR2: MDHEN, SYDVKM. This CDR3 is 13 amino acids long. Between the trimmed V and J ends, which lost 0 bases and 10 bases, there was a span of 12 bases. The CDR3 DNA reads as TGTGCCAGCAGTTTATGGGAACAGGGAGTCTACACCTTC. Its translation: CASSLWEQGVYTF.

CDR3 DNA: TGTGCCAGCAGCGGACGACAGGGGATGAACACTGAAGCTTTCTTT. Translated: CASSGRQGMNTEAFF. The chain carries TRBV9 and TRBJ1-1, with 8 bases aligning to TRBD1. Germline values: CDR1 SGDLS, CDR2 YYNGEE. Germline trimming cut 3 bases from V and 0 bases from J; bases unmatched to any gene: 4. The CDR3 has 15 amino acids. The full variable domain, with the rest looked up from reference TRBV9 and TRBJ1-1, is DSGVTQTPKHLITATGQRVTLRCSPRSGDLSVYWYQQSLDQGLQFLIQYYNGEERAKGNILERFSAQQFPDLHSELNLSSLELGDSALYFCASSGRQGMNTEAFFGQGTRLTVV.

This chain joins TRBV27 and TRBJ2-3; no clear D. Per germline, CDR1 MNHEY and CDR2 SMNVEV (reference sequence). Trimming removed 4 bases from V and 0 bases from J, with 8 bases in between. The CDR3 totals 14 residues. CDR3 DNA: TGTGCCAGCAGTTATTCCAGGAGCACAGATACGCAGTATTTT. Amino acids: CASSYSRSTDTQYF.

This clone was seen a few times. Other DNA sequences in the sample encode the same CDR3. V usage is TRBV4-2 and J usage is TRBJ2-5; TRBD2 matches 7 bases. There are 17 residues in the CDR3. Trimming took 3 bases from V and 3 from J; bases not matched to a gene: 13. The germline V gene encodes CDR1 LGHNA and CDR2 YNFKEQ. The CDR3 loop reads CASSQRRGGAGEETQYF. The CDR3 DNA reads TGTGCCAGCAGCCAGAGGAGAGGCGGGGCGGGGGAAGAGACCCAGTACTTC.

The rearrangement uses TRBV6-5 and TRBJ1-3, with unresolved D. Trimming left V 0 bases short and J 2 bases short, with 8 bases between. The CDR3 extends over 15 amino acids. Germline CDR1 MNHEY, CDR2 SVGAGI. The CDR3 DNA reads as TGTGCCAGCAGTTACTCAAGGACTCCTGGAAACACCATATATTTT. This gives the protein CASSYSRTPGNTIYF.

The chain couples TRBV6-6 to TRBJ1-2; 8 bases are a match to TRBD1. The CDR3 spans 15 residues. With V trimmed by 8 bases and J by 7 bases, 15 bases remained unmatched. CDR1 MNHNY and CDR2 SVGAGI come from the germline V gene (reference sequence). As DNA, the CDR3 is TGTGCCAGCCGATCGGGGGACAGGCCGCGCGGTGGCTACACCTTC. It translates to CASRSGDRPRGGYTF.

The rearrangement links TRBV30 to TRBJ2-7, with D maybe TRBD2 (5 bases). Trimming took 0 bases from V and 0 from J, leaving 6 bases between them. Germline V gives CDR1 GTSNPN, CDR2 SVGIG (reference sequence). This CDR3 comprises 13 residues. The CDR3 spells CAWSVGVSYEQYF. The CDR3 region has the DNA TGTGCCTGGAGTGTCGGGGTCTCCTACGAGCAGTACTTC.

V gene TRBV28 combines with J gene TRBJ2-7, with TRBD1 identical over 11 bases. The CDR3 is made up of 14 amino acids. The J segment lost 3 bases and the V segment lost 5 bases, leaving 3 bases of the junction unmatched. Per germline, CDR1 MDHEN and CDR2 SYDVKM. The CDR3 reads CASSTGTGGYEQYF. CDR3 DNA sequence: TGTGCCAGCAGTACCGGGACAGGGGGCTACGAGCAGTACTTC.

This clone appeared a few times. This chain connects TRBV19 to TRBJ1-1; a possible D gene is TRBD1 (5 bases). The CDR3 spans 13 residues. Germline V gene lookup returns CDR1 LNHDA and CDR2 SQIVND (reference sequence). Trimming shortened V by 7 bases and J by 4 bases, and 13 bases separated the two germline ends. The CDR3 nucleotides are TGTGCCAGTATTCAGTGGGGGGGCACTGAAGCTTTCTTT. Translated, it gives CASIQWGGTEAFF. The full variable domain, with the rest looked up from reference TRBV19 and TRBJ1-1, is DGGITQSPKYLFRKEGQNVTLSCEQNLNHDAMYWYRQDPGQGLRLIYYSQIVNDFQKGDIAEGYSVSREKKESFPLTVTSAQKNPTAFYLCASIQWGGTEAFFGQGTRLTVV.

V is TRBV5-4 and J is TRBJ2-5, with TRBD2 matching over 7 bases. Germline V gives CDR1 SGHNT, CDR2 YYREEE (reference sequence). The CDR3 contains 15 residues. V shed 0 bases, J shed 2 bases, and the junction held 4 bases outside the gene matches. The CDR3 loop is CASSLGLAEQETQYF. The CDR3 DNA is TGTGCCAGCAGCTTGGGCCTAGCGGAACAAGAGACCCAGTACTTC.

The genes are TRBV5-1 and TRBJ2-1; 9 nucleotides agree with TRBD2. The J segment lost 7 bases and the V segment lost 1 base, leaving 6 bases of the junction unmatched. This CDR3 contains 15 residues. The germline gives CDR1 SGHRS, CDR2 YFSETQ. CDR3 sequence reads: CASSLFAGGQNEQFF. CDR3 bases: TGCGCCAGCAGCTTGTTTGCGGGGGGGCAGAATGAGCAGTTCTTC.

For the CDR3, the DNA is TGCGCCAGCAGCTTGGGCGGGTTCAATGAGCAGTTCTTC. This translates into CASSLGGFNEQFF. The chain carries TRBV5-1 and TRBJ2-1; D possibly corresponds to TRBD2 (5 bases). Germline CDR1 reads SGHRS; CDR2 reads YFSETQ. The ends were cut back, 0 bases at V and 6 bases at J, with 7 bases in the middle. This CDR3 region has 13 residues. Filled out from reference TRBV5-1 and TRBJ2-1, the complete variable domain reads KAGVTQTPRYLIKTRGQQVTLSCSPISGHRSVSWYQQTPGQGLQFLFEYFSETQRNKGNFPGRFSGRQFSNSRSEMNVSTLELGDSALYLCASSLGGFNEQFFGPGTRLTVL.

The chain links TRBV18 to TRBJ2-1; 8 bases fit TRBD2. V dropped 2 bases and J dropped 4; count of bases not matched to a gene: 10. The CDR3 sequence is 17 residues long. The germline V gene has CDR1 KGHSH and CDR2 LQKENI. CDR3 DNA: TGTGCCAGCTCACCAAACACCGGGACTAGGATTTACAATGAGCAGTTCTTC. It specifies CASSPNTGTRIYNEQFF.

This clone was recorded once. This chain joins TRBV2 and TRBJ1-3; 8 nucleotides line up with TRBD1. Germline values: CDR1 SNHLY, CDR2 FYNNEI. The CDR3 consists of 14 residues. With 6 bases clipped from V and 4 bases from J, the junction kept 5 bases outside the gene matches. CDR3 nucleotides: TGTGCCAGCAGGGGACAGGCAGACGGAAACACCATATATTTT. The encoded protein is CASRGQADGNTIYF.

In regard to this clone: The sample carries other DNA sequences with the same CDR3. CDR3 loop: CASSLLGGNYGYTF. CDR3 sequence (DNA): TGCGCCAGCAGCTTGCTGGGAGGGAACTATGGCTACACCTTC. This chain uses TRBV5-1 with TRBJ1-2; unclear D gene. This CDR3 is 14 amino acids long. CDR1 and CDR2 (germline): SGHRS, YFSETQ. V dropped 1 base and J dropped 2 bases, with 9 bases sitting between them.

This chain joins TRBV6-6 and TRBJ2-1; 8 bases match TRBD2. The CDR3 sequence is 15 residues long. V lost 6 bases to trimming and J lost 9 bases; unmatched junction nucleotides: 13. Germline lookup yields CDR1 MNHNY and CDR2 SVGAGI (reference sequence). This CDR3 reads CASRVDSGNVGEQFF. The CDR3 nucleotides are TGTGCCAGCAGGGTTGATAGCGGGAACGTGGGTGAGCAGTTCTTC.

This chain uses TRBV19 with TRBJ1-1; TRBD1 agrees at 7 bases. CDR1 LNHDA and CDR2 SQIVND come from the germline V gene (reference sequence). The length of the CDR3 is 15 residues. The ends lost 1 base at V and 0 bases at J; junction bases unmatched: 2. The CDR3, as DNA: TGTGCCAGTAGTATAGCGGACAGGTTGAACACTGAAGCTTTCTTT. Amino acid sequence: CASSIADRLNTEAFF.

This clone appeared a single time. The CDR3 sequence: CASSLEVTGANVLTF. The CDR3 DNA is TGTGCCAGCAGCTTAGAGGTTACTGGGGCCAACGTCCTGACTTTC. J is TRBJ2-6 and V is TRBV7-3; D unclear. V was shortened by 2 bases and J by 2 bases, with 7 bases between the two germline ends. Germline values: CDR1 SGHTA, CDR2 FQGTGA. The CDR3 spans 15 residues.

CDR3 nucleotides: TGCGCCAGCAGAACACAGCCGGGCACAGATACGCAGTATTTT. Translation: CASRTQPGTDTQYF. This chain joins TRBV5-1 and TRBJ2-3; D not certain. Per germline, CDR1 SGHRS and CDR2 YFSETQ. V lost 5 bases, J lost 1 base, and 11 bases lay in between. The CDR3 contains 14 residues.

This chain uses TRBV4-2 with TRBJ1-2; 7 bases match TRBD1. V lost 0 bases and J lost 1; bases outside the gene matches: 5. The CDR3 length is 16 residues. Germline V CDR1 and CDR2: LGHNA, YNFKEQ. Written as DNA, the CDR3 is TGTGCCAGCAGCCAAGATCGGCAGGGGGATAACTATGGCTACACCTTC. This codes for CASSQDRQGDNYGYTF.

This clone was observed a handful of times. The J gene is TRBJ1-2, the V gene TRBV5-1; D is uncertain. Trimming cost V 7 bases and J 8 bases, with 15 bases left between them. Germline V gene sequence: CDR1 SGHRS, CDR2 YFSETQ. CDR3 length: 12 amino acids. In nucleotides, the CDR3 is TGCGCCAGCGGTCCGACGGAGCCCGGCTACACCTTC. Translating it yields CASGPTEPGYTF.

This chain links TRBV28 with TRBJ2-4; TRBD2 is a possible D gene (5 bases). CDR1 is MDHEN, CDR2 SYDVKM, per germline. Trimming pared 3 bases from V and 1 base from J, leaving 10 bases between. This CDR3 has 15 amino acids. The CDR3 sequence is CASSFPGTAKNIQYF. The CDR3 DNA is TGTGCCAGCAGTTTTCCGGGAACCGCCAAAAACATTCAGTACTTC.